The 16 T cell receptor beta chains below come from one sample, sequenced in a study of shared T cell receptors in the human thymus. Assay used: immunoSEQ multiplex PCR; TCRdb lists only in-frame clones, some missing. The table records hundreds of thousands of clones, around 82% of them present only once. These data were also filed under a second study, of human thymus T cells.

The sequenced sample was thymocytes. Receptors were obtained from a boy in the first two years of life with a congenital heart defect.

Worth noting for this clone: The junction differs from germline at one of its ends, possibly a read error. The chain has TRBV7-7 and TRBJ2-5; a possible D gene is TRBD2 (6 bases). Germline V CDR1 and CDR2: SSHAT, FNYEAQ (reference sequence). The CDR3 sequence is 17 residues long. CDR3 in amino acids: CASSPRRGGIEWETQYF. CDR3 nucleotide sequence: TGTGCTAGCAGCCCACGAAGGGGCGGGATAGAATGGGAGACCCAGTACTTC. Full variable domain (missing parts from reference TRBV7-7 and TRBJ2-5): GAGVSQSPRYKVTKRGQDVTLRCDPISSHATLYWYQQALGQGPEFLTYFNYEAQPDKSGLPSDRFSAERPEGSISTLTIQRTEQRDSAMYRCASSPRRGGIEWETQYFGPGTRLLVL.

The chain recombines TRBV7-9 with TRBJ2-7, with TRBD1 matching 9 bases. Looked up from germline, CDR1 is SEHNR and CDR2 is FQNEAQ (reference sequence). The J segment lost 8 bases and the V segment lost 5 bases, leaving 7 bases of the junction unmatched. This CDR3 is built from 13 residues. In DNA, the CDR3 is TGTGCCAGCAGCCGACCGGGACAGGGAAAGCAGTACTTC. Translation gives CASSRPGQGKQYF. The complete variable domain, with remaining parts taken from reference TRBV7-9 and TRBJ2-7, reads DTGVSQNPRHKITKRGQNVTFRCDPISEHNRLYWYRQTLGQGPEFLTYFQNEAQLEKSRLLSDRFSAERPKGSFSTLEIQRTEQGDSAMYLCASSRPGQGKQYFGPGTRLTVT.

The chain recombines TRBV19 with TRBJ2-2; perhaps TRBD2 as D (6 bases). Germline V gene data show CDR1 as LNHDA and CDR2 as SQIVND (reference sequence). The CDR3 totals 13 residues. V dropped 4 bases and J dropped 6 bases, with 9 bases sitting between them. The CDR3 region is CASSTREAGELFF. The CDR3 nucleotides are TGTGCCAGTAGTACCAGGGAGGCCGGGGAGCTGTTTTTT.

In this sample, this clone turned up once. This chain connects TRBV6-6 to TRBJ1-5; 7 positions match TRBD1. Germline V gene lookup returns CDR1 MNHNY and CDR2 SVGAGI (reference sequence). There are 14 residues in the CDR3. V trimming: 7 bases; J trimming: 6 bases; junction bases outside the gene matches: 9. In DNA form, the CDR3 reads TGTGCCAGCATCGATCAGGGGGAGAGTCAGCCCCAGCATTTT. Protein product: CASIDQGESQPQHF.

The V gene is TRBV5-1, the J gene TRBJ1-1, with TRBD1 matching 9 bases. The CDR3 covers 18 residues. CDR1 and CDR2 from the germline V gene are SGHRS and YFSETQ. V shed 4 bases, J shed 4 bases, and the junction held 17 bases outside the gene matches. CDR3 nucleotides: TGCGCCAGCAGCGTAAGAACCGGGACAGGGTCGAGTGGCACTGAAGCTTTCTTT. Translated, it gives CASSVRTGTGSSGTEAFF.

The gene calls are TRBV7-9 and TRBJ2-7, with TRBD2 as a possible D gene (6 bases). Germline CDR1 reads SEHNR; CDR2 reads FQNEAQ (reference sequence). Trimming removed 5 bases at V and 5 bases at J, with 16 bases between. The CDR3 loop spans 14 amino acids. DNA for the CDR3: TGTGCCAGCAGCCCCAAGGAGGGTGTGCACGAGCAGTACTTC. It yields the protein CASSPKEGVHEQYF.

This clone was detected a few times. The rearrangement links TRBV6-1 to TRBJ2-1; D remains unclear. The germline V gene encodes CDR1 MNHNS and CDR2 SASEGT. The V end was cut by 1 base, the J end by 1 base, with 8 bases between. The CDR3 totals 15 residues. This CDR3 is CASSEGWSSYNEQFF. The CDR3 DNA is TGTGCCAGCAGTGAAGGCTGGAGTTCCTACAATGAGCAGTTCTTC.

This clone was recorded once. The chain recombines TRBV5-1 with TRBJ2-1; 7 nucleotides align to TRBD2. Germline CDR1 reads SGHRS; CDR2 reads YFSETQ. The CDR3 loop spans 14 amino acids. The V and J ends lost 5 bases and 4 bases, in that order; junction bases with no gene match: 6. The CDR3 DNA follows: TGCGCCAGCAGTGGGCTAGCGGCATACAATGAGCAGTTCTTC. Its translation is CASSGLAAYNEQFF.

The chain joins TRBV27 to TRBJ2-1; D possibly corresponds to TRBD2 (6 bases). In germline, CDR1 is MNHEY, CDR2 SMNVEV (reference sequence). The CDR3 has 15 residues. The V gene lost 4 bases and the J gene lost 9 bases, with 19 bases spanning the gap. CDR3 protein: CASSSYALAEAEQFF. CDR3 DNA sequence: TGTGCCAGCAGTTCCTATGCACTAGCCGAGGCTGAGCAGTTCTTC.

V usage is TRBV27 and J usage is TRBJ2-7; 8 bases map to TRBD1. V was clipped by 5 bases and J by 4 bases; unmatched bases: 7. Looked up from germline, CDR1 is MNHEY and CDR2 is SMNVEV (reference sequence). The CDR3 consists of 14 residues. The CDR3 is CASSTLDRAYEQYF. Here the CDR3 DNA reads TGTGCCAGCAGTACTTTGGACAGGGCGTACGAGCAGTACTTC.

The chain recombines TRBV4-3 with TRBJ2-3, with D possibly being TRBD1 (6 bases). CDR3 size: 14 residues. Per the germline V gene, CDR1 is LGHNA and CDR2 is YSLEER. V gave up 1 base and J gave up 6 bases, with 11 bases separating them. The CDR3 loop reads CASSQANQGDTQYF. The CDR3, as DNA: TGCGCCAGCAGCCAAGCAAATCAGGGGGATACGCAGTATTTT.

In its sample, this clone was seen once. The chain has TRBV9 and TRBJ2-3; D is perhaps TRBD2 (5 bases). The germline CDR1 and CDR2 sequences are SGDLS and YYNGEE. CDR3 length: 13 residues. V shed 6 bases and J shed 1 base, with 9 bases lying between them. The CDR3 spells CASTRAGTDTQYF. In DNA, the CDR3 is TGTGCCAGCACCCGAGCGGGCACAGATACGCAGTATTTT.

The table lists this clone with a few counts. This chain links TRBV7-2 with TRBJ2-7; the D gene is possibly TRBD1 (6 bases). This CDR3 is 18 amino acids long. Per the germline V gene, CDR1 is SGHTA and CDR2 is FQGNSA. Trimming left V 5 bases short and J 4 bases short, with 27 bases between. For the CDR3, the DNA is TGTGCCAGCAGCCAGCCACAGGGTTCGGGCCACCCACAATACGAGCAGTACTTC. Amino acids: CASSQPQGSGHPQYEQYF.

This chain connects TRBV27 to TRBJ2-7; TRBD2 matches 8 bases. The CDR3 consists of 16 residues. Trimming cost V 5 bases and J 0 bases; bases outside gene matches: 9. CDR1 is MNHEY, CDR2 SMNVEV, per germline (reference sequence). CDR3: CASSPRGGTSSYEQYF. CDR3 DNA sequence: TGTGCCAGCAGTCCCCGGGGGGGAACGAGCTCCTACGAGCAGTACTTC.

The V gene is TRBV18, the J gene TRBJ1-4; no clear D. Germline V CDR1 and CDR2: KGHSH, LQKENI. V was cut by 2 bases and J by 4 bases, with 11 bases left in between. This CDR3 is built from 15 residues. The CDR3 sequence is CASSPAEADNEKLFF. CDR3 coding DNA: TGTGCCAGCTCACCAGCGGAGGCAGATAATGAAAAACTGTTTTTT. Complete variable domain (other parts from reference TRBV18 and TRBJ1-4): NAGVMQNPRHLVRRRGQEARLRCSPMKGHSHVYWYRQLPEEGLKFMVYLQKENIIDESGMPKERFSAEFPKEGPSILRIQQVVRGDSAAYFCASSPAEADNEKLFFGSGTQLSVL.

The rearrangement links TRBV2 to TRBJ2-2; tentative D call: TRBD2 (7 bases). With 8 bases removed from V and 3 bases from J, the gap between germline ends came to 22 bases. The CDR3 is made up of 17 amino acids. Per germline, CDR1 SNHLY and CDR2 FYNNEI. The CDR3 loop is CASLRRSGGLDTGELFF. CDR3 in DNA: TGTGCCAGCCTACGTAGGTCCGGGGGGCTGGACACCGGGGAGCTGTTTTTT. Supplemented by reference TRBV2 and TRBJ2-2, the full variable domain reads EPEVTQTPSHQVTQMGQEVILRCVPISNHLYFYWYRQILGQKVEFLVSFYNNEISEKSEIFDDQFSVERPDGSNFTLKIRSTKLEDSAMYFCASLRRSGGLDTGELFFGEGSRLTVL.